The 21 T cell receptor beta chains reported below all come from one sample, sequenced in a study of memory CD4+ T cells and cytomegalovirus serostatus. Single viable CD3+CD4+CD8-CD45RO+ cells were sorted as the memory CD4+ T cells. The protocol was immunoSEQ multiplex PCR, while the TCRdb copy is restricted to in-frame clones and leaves out a portion. The sample lists roughly 45,000 clones; around four fifths were seen once. Sequenced sample: memory CD4+ T cells from blood. All receptors derive from an adult in good health and CMV-seronegative.

This chain connects TRBV5-4 to TRBJ2-6; no clear D gene. V lost 0 bases, J lost 0 bases, and 10 bases lay in between. This CDR3 has 17 residues. CDR1 is SGHNT, CDR2 YYREEE, per germline (reference sequence). The CDR3 nucleotides are TGTGCCAGCAGCTTGGCCCCCACTAACTCTGGGGCCAACGTCCTGACTTTC. It encodes CASSLAPTNSGANVLTF.

The V and J genes are TRBV5-5 and TRBJ2-5; D is ambiguous. The CDR3 has 13 residues. In germline, CDR1 is SGHKS, CDR2 YYEKEE (reference sequence). V was cut by 1 base and J by 4 bases, with 8 bases left in between. The CDR3 DNA sequence: TGTGCCAGCAGCTTGATCCCCGGAGAGACCCAGTACTTC. Encoded protein: CASSLIPGETQYF.

This chain uses TRBV2 with TRBJ2-7; a possible D gene is TRBD1 (5 bases). This CDR3 spans 12 amino acids. V was shortened by 11 bases and J by 2 bases, with 13 bases between the two germline ends. Germline CDR1 is SNHLY and CDR2 is FYNNEI. CDR3 bases: TGTGCCGTCTCAAGCAGGGCCTACGAGCAGTACTTC. It is translated as CAVSSRAYEQYF.

V is TRBV7-6 and J is TRBJ1-3; D ambiguous. The CDR3 length is 16 residues. CDR1 is SGHVS, CDR2 FNYEAQ, per germline. Trimming removed 0 bases at V and 1 base at J, with 10 bases between. The chain's CDR3 is CASSLAGPDSGNTIYF. The CDR3 DNA reads TGTGCCAGCAGCTTAGCGGGCCCCGATTCTGGAAACACCATATATTTT.

The chain couples TRBV11-2 to TRBJ2-7; TRBD2 might be the D (6 bases). The germline CDR1 and CDR2 sequences are SGHAT and FQNNGV. CDR3 length equals 15 residues. V shed 4 bases and J shed 3 bases, with 16 bases lying between them. The CDR3 loop is CASSSPGTRGYEQYF. CDR3 sequence (DNA): TGTGCCAGCAGCTCCCCCGGGACTCGGGGCTACGAGCAGTACTTC.

The chain has TRBV5-4 and TRBJ1-6, with 8 positions matching TRBD1. The length of the CDR3 is 15 residues. V lost 4 bases, J lost 7 bases, and 7 bases stayed unmatched. Germline-derived CDR1 and CDR2 are SGHNT and YYREEE (reference sequence). The CDR3 loop reads CASSPRGQENSPLHF. As DNA, the CDR3 is TGTGCCAGCAGCCCTAGGGGACAGGAAAATTCACCCCTCCACTTT.

This chain joins TRBV2 and TRBJ1-3, with 9 bases aligning to TRBD1. Germline loops: CDR1 SNHLY, CDR2 FYNNEI. This CDR3 has 17 residues. V was pared by 7 bases and J by 0 bases, with 10 bases of the junction left unmatched. The CDR3 DNA is TGTGCCAGCAACCAAGGGACAGGGCCGAGCTCTGGAAACACCATATATTTT. This translates into CASNQGTGPSSGNTIYF.

This chain's CDR3 is CASSLVGGSNEKLFF. The CDR3 bases are TGTGCCAGCAGCTTAGTAGGGGGCAGTAATGAAAAACTGTTTTTT. The chain is built from TRBV7-6 and TRBJ1-4, with 7 bases fitting TRBD1. The CDR3 runs 15 residues. CDR1 and CDR2 (germline): SGHVS, FNYEAQ. Unmatched junction bases numbered 3, after V lost 1 base and J lost 4 bases.

The rearrangement links TRBV2 to TRBJ1-4, with D perhaps matching TRBD1 (6 bases). The V end was cut by 6 bases, the J end by 5 bases, with 13 bases between. Germline CDR1 is SNHLY and CDR2 is FYNNEI. The CDR3 length is 14 residues. The CDR3 bases are TGTGCCAGCAGCACTGACAGGCCAAATGAAAAACTGTTTTTT. Encoded protein: CASSTDRPNEKLFF.

This rearrangement joins TRBV28 to TRBJ1-3; no reliable D call. The germline CDR1 and CDR2 sequences are MDHEN and SYDVKM. Between the trimmed V and J ends, which lost 7 bases and 2 bases, there was a span of 12 bases. The CDR3 has 14 residues. The chain's CDR3 is CASTISGAGNTIYF. The CDR3 nucleotides read TGTGCCAGCACAATATCGGGAGCTGGAAACACCATATATTTT.

The chain carries TRBV6-1 and TRBJ1-2, with a tentative D call TRBD1 (5 bases). This CDR3 region has 14 residues. Germline V gene data show CDR1 as MNHNS and CDR2 as SASEGT. Trimming stripped 1 base from V and 4 bases from J, with 10 bases between. CDR3 amino acids: CASSEGAGIYGYTF. The CDR3 bases are TGTGCCAGCAGTGAAGGGGCAGGGATCTATGGCTACACCTTC.

The rearrangement links TRBV5-5 to TRBJ2-7; D is perhaps TRBD2 (6 bases). Trimming stripped 4 bases from V and 4 bases from J, with 21 bases between. The germline V gene encodes CDR1 SGHKS and CDR2 YYEKEE (reference sequence). The CDR3 is 16 amino acids. CDR3 nucleotide sequence: TGTGCCAGCAGCCTTGGACGGGACTCTCGAGGGTACGAGCAGTACTTC. Protein sequence: CASSLGRDSRGYEQYF.

The J gene is TRBJ1-1, the V gene TRBV20-1; possibly TRBD1 for D (6 bases). This CDR3 has 11 amino acids. CDR1 and CDR2 (germline): DFQATT, SNEGSKA (reference sequence). The CDR3 sequence: CRSGAGTEAFF. The CDR3 DNA is TGCAGGTCAGGGGCGGGCACTGAAGCTTTCTTT.

The chain carries TRBV29-1 and TRBJ1-4, with D unclear. Germline CDR1 SQVTM, CDR2 ANQGSEA. The V and J ends lost 4 bases and 8 bases respectively, with 14 bases between them. The CDR3 covers 13 residues. The CDR3 DNA follows: TGCAGCGTTGGGACGGGCTTGAACGAAAAACTGTTTTTT. This sequence encodes CSVGTGLNEKLFF. Filled out from reference TRBV29-1 and TRBJ1-4, the complete variable domain reads SAVISQKPSRDICQRGTSLTIQCQVDSQVTMMFWYRQQPGQSLTLIATANQGSEATYESGFVIDKFPISRPNLTFSTLTVSNMSPEDSSIYLCSVGTGLNEKLFFGSGTQLSVL.

There are a few counts of this clone. V is TRBV19 and J is TRBJ2-2; 10 nucleotides line up with TRBD2. J was trimmed by 1 base and V by 9 bases; bases with no gene match: 5. The germline V gene encodes CDR1 LNHDA and CDR2 SQIVND (reference sequence). The CDR3 contains 15 residues. The CDR3 nucleotides are TGTGCCAGCACCGGACTAGCGGAGAACACCGGGGAGCTGTTTTTT. Its translation is CASTGLAENTGELFF.

V is TRBV7-8 and J is TRBJ2-1; perhaps TRBD2 as D (6 bases). This CDR3 has 15 residues. Germline V lookup: CDR1 SGHVS, CDR2 FQNEAQ. V was cut by 5 bases and J by 1 base, with 12 bases left in between. The CDR3 loop reads CASSRSGTSYNEQFF. The CDR3 DNA reads TGTGCCAGCAGCAGATCCGGGACTTCCTACAATGAGCAGTTCTTC.

V usage is TRBV7-2 and J usage is TRBJ2-7; the D gene could be TRBD1 or TRBD2 (6 bases each). Germline CDR1 and CDR2: SGHTA and FQGNSA. Trimming shortened V by 4 bases and J by 4 bases, and 26 bases separated the two germline ends. The CDR3 runs 18 residues. DNA of the CDR3: TGTGCCAGCAGCTCTGCGGGGCCAGGGGCCTCCTTCGGGTACGAGCAGTACTTC. It translates to CASSSAGPGASFGYEQYF.

V is TRBV5-1 and J is TRBJ1-5; TRBD1 matches at 7 bases. Germline assignment: CDR1 SGHRS and CDR2 YFSETQ. J was trimmed by 3 bases and V by 5 bases; bases with no gene match: 8. The CDR3 loop spans 15 amino acids. This CDR3 reads CASRLGGQSNQPQHF. CDR3 sequence (DNA): TGCGCCAGCAGACTGGGGGGACAGTCCAATCAGCCCCAGCATTTT.

This clone was seen a few times. This chain connects TRBV27 to TRBJ1-6, with 8 bases fitting TRBD1. This CDR3 comprises 16 residues. With 4 bases clipped from V and 5 bases from J, the junction kept 7 bases outside the gene matches. The germline V gene has CDR1 MNHEY and CDR2 SMNVEV (reference sequence). The CDR3 DNA follows: TGTGCCAGCAGTTCCGACAGGGGACGGGATAATTCACCCCTCCACTTT. Its translation: CASSSDRGRDNSPLHF.

J is TRBJ2-7 and V is TRBV11-3; 8 bases agree with TRBD1. Germline loops: CDR1 SGHNT, CDR2 YENEEA. V lost 4 bases, J lost 6 bases, and 8 bases stayed unmatched. The CDR3 covers 14 residues. The CDR3 region is CASSSRTGPSEQYF. DNA of the CDR3: TGTGCCAGCAGCTCCCGGACAGGGCCCTCCGAGCAGTACTTC.

V gene TRBV30 combines with J gene TRBJ2-6; maybe TRBD1 (6 bases). The V end lost 3 bases, the J end lost 0 bases, and 21 bases lay between the germline ends. The germline CDR1 and CDR2 sequences are GTSNPN and SVGIG (reference sequence). The CDR3 consists of 19 residues. CDR3 in amino acids: CAWSARTGTPSSGANVLTF. CDR3 sequence (DNA): TGTGCCTGGAGCGCCCGTACCGGGACACCGAGCTCTGGGGCCAACGTCCTGACTTTC.